This T cell receptor beta chain was profiled in a study of T cells in Graves' hyperthyroidism and ophthalmopathy. At the level of the study: Peripheral blood specimens were obtained at initial diagnosis, prior to any treatment. Study-level points and caveats: In the blood, most expanded thyroid clonotypes above 0.001 appeared as well.

The trim removed 5 bases at V and 6 bases at J, leaving 13 bases unmatched. This CDR3 comprises 15 residues. This clonotype was counted between two and nine times. Its specificity is unknown. Uncontrolled infection, other autoimmune disease, pregnancy or lactation led to exclusion. Amplification of TCR beta CDR3 regions used RNA as the template. HTBI primers drove first-round RT-PCR of the TCR CDR3. TCRdb fed the multiplex PCR reads into MiXCR, producing one record per CDR3 protein. The sample holds about 420,000 distinct CDR3 sequences, roughly 13% seen once. The sequenced material came from blood. This TCR was sampled from a woman between 18 and 30 years old with Graves' hyperthyroidism. The V gene is TRBV12-3 or TRBV12-4, the J gene TRBJ2-7; TRBD1 agrees at 7 bases. Here the CDR3 DNA reads TGTGCCAGCAGTCCACGGGACAGCGGCCCCTGCGAGCAGTACTTC. It encodes CASSPRDSGPCEQYF.